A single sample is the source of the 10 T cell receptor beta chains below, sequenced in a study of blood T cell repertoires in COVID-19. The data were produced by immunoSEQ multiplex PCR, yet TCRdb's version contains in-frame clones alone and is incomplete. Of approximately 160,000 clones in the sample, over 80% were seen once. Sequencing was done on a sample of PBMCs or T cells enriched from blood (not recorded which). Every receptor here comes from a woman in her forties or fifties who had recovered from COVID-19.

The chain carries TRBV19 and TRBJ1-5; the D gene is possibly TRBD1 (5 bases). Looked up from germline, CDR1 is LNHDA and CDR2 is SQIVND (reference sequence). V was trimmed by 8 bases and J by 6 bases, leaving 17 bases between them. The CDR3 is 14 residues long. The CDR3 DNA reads TGTGCCAGTCAAACGGGGGGAGGTATTCAGCCCCAGCATTTT. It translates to CASQTGGGIQPQHF. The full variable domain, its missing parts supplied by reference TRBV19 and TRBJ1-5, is DGGITQSPKYLFRKEGQNVTLSCEQNLNHDAMYWYRQDPGQGLRLIYYSQIVNDFQKGDIAEGYSVSREKKESFPLTVTSAQKNPTAFYLCASQTGGGIQPQHFGDGTRLSIL.

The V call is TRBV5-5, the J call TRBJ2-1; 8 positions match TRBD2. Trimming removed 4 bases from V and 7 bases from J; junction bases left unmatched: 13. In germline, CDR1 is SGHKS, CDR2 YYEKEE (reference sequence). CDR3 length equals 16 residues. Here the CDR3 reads CASSPPGLVKANEQFF. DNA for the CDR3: TGTGCCAGCAGCCCGCCGGGACTAGTAAAGGCAAATGAGCAGTTCTTC.

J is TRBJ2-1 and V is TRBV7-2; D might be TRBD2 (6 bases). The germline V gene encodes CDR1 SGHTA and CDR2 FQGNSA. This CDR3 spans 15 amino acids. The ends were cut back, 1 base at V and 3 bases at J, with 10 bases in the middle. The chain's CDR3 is CASSLDGGGYNEQFF. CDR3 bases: TGTGCCAGCAGCTTAGACGGGGGAGGCTACAATGAGCAGTTCTTC.

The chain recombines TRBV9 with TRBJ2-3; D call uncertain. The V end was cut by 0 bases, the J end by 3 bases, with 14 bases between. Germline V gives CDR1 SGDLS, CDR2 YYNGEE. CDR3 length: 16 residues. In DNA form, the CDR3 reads TGTGCCAGCAGCGTAGGGCTAGGCGGTCTGACAGATACGCAGTATTTT. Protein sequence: CASSVGLGGLTDTQYF.

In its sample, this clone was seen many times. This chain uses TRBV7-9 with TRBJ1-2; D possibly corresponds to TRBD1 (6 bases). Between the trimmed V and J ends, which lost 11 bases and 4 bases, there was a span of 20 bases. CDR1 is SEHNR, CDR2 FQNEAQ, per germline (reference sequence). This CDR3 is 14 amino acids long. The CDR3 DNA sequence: TGTGCCGCAACAGGAACCGGGACATCCTATGGCTACACCTTC. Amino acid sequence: CAATGTGTSYGYTF. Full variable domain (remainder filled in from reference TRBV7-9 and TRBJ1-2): DTGVSQNPRHKITKRGQNVTFRCDPISEHNRLYWYRQTLGQGPEFLTYFQNEAQLEKSRLLSDRFSAERPKGSFSTLEIQRTEQGDSAMYLCAATGTGTSYGYTFGSGTRLTVV.

CDR3 residues: CASSPSTYPTGELFF. The CDR3 region has the DNA TGTGCCAGCTCACCTAGTACCTACCCCACCGGGGAGCTGTTTTTT. J is TRBJ2-2 and V is TRBV18, with D unclear. Germline loops: CDR1 KGHSH, CDR2 LQKENI. The CDR3 runs to 15 residues. V gave up 3 bases and J gave up 4 bases, with 12 bases separating them.

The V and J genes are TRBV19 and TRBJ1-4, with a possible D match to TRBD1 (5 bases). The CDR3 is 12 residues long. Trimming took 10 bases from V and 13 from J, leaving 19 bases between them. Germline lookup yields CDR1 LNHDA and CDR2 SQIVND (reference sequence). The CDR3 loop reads CATSPREGVLFF. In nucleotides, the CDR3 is TGTGCCACCTCTCCCAGGGAGGGCGTACTGTTTTTT.

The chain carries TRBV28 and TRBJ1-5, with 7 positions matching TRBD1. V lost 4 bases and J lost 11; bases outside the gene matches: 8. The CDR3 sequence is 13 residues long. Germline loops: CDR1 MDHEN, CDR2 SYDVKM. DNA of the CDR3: TGTGCCAGCAGTTCGGACAGGCTCGTGGCCCAGCATTTT. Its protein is CASSSDRLVAQHF. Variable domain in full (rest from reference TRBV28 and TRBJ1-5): DVKVTQSSRYLVKRTGEKVFLECVQDMDHENMFWYRQDPGLGLRLIYFSYDVKMKEKGDIPEGYSVSREKKERFSLILESASTNQTSMYLCASSSDRLVAQHFGDGTRLSIL.

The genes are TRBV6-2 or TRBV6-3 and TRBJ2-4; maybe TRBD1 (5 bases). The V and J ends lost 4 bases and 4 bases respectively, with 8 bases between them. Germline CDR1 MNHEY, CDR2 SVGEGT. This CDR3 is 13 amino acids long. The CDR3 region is CASSSQGKNIQYF. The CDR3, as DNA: TGTGCCAGCAGTTCCCAGGGAAAAAACATTCAGTACTTC.

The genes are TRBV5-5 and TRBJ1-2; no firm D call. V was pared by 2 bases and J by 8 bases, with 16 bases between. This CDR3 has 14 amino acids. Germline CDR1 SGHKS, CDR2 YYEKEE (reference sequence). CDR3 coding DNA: TGTGCCAGCAGCTTTGTGAGGTTCAATCGGGGCTACACCTTC. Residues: CASSFVRFNRGYTF.